This T cell receptor beta chain was retrieved from a study of shared clonotypes between healthy human individuals. CDR1 and CDR2 (germline): SGHVS, FNYEAQ. V lost 5 bases, J lost 4 bases, and 10 bases lay in between. This CDR3 spans 13 amino acids. The data were produced by immunoSEQ multiplex PCR, yet TCRdb's version contains in-frame clones alone and is incomplete. The sample lists approximately 1,500,000 clones, approximately 98% occurring once. V is TRBV7-6 and J is TRBJ2-3; the D is unclear. This receptor was taken from a man aged 25 to 45 in good health. The specimen was naive CD4+ T cells sorted from blood. Regarding subset: CD45RA+ positively selected. The CDR3 region has the DNA TGTGCCAGCAGCCGCGGTCAGTCAGATACGCAGTATTTT. It encodes CASSRGQSDTQYF.